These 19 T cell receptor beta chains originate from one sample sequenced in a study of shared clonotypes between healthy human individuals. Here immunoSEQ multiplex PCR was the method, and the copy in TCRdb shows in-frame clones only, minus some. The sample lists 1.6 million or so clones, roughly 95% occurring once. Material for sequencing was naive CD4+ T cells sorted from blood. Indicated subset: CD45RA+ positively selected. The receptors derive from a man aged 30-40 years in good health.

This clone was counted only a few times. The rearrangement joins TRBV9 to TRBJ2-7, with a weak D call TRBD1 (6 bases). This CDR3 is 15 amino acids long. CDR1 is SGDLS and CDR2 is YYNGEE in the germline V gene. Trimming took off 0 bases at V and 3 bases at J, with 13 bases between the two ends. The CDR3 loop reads CASSVDVGAYYEQYF. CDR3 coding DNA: TGTGCCAGCAGCGTAGATGTGGGGGCCTACTACGAGCAGTACTTC.

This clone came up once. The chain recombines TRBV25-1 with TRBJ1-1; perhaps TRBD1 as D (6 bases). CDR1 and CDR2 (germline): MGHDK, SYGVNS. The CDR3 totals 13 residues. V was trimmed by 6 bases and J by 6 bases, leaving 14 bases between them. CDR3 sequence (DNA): TGTGCCAGCAGATCGCTAGGGGGTGCTGAAGCTTTCTTT. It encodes CASRSLGGAEAFF.

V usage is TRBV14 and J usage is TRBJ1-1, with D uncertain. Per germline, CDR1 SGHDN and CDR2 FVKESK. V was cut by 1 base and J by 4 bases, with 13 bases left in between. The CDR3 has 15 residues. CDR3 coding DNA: TGTGCCAGCAGCCAAGTTAGAGGAGGGTCCACTGAAGCTTTCTTT. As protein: CASSQVRGGSTEAFF.

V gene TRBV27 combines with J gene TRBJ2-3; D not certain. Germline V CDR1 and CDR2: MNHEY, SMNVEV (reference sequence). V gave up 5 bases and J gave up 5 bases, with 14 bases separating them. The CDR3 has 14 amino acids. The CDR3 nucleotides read TGTGCCAGCAGTCACACTATGGGAAAAGATACGCAGTATTTT. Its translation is CASSHTMGKDTQYF.

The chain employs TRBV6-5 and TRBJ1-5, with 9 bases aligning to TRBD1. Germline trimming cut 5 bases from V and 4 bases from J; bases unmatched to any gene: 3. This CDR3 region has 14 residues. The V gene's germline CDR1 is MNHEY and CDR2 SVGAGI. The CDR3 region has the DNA TGTGCCAGCAGTATTGACAGGGGGAATCAGCCCCAGCATTTT. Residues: CASSIDRGNQPQHF.

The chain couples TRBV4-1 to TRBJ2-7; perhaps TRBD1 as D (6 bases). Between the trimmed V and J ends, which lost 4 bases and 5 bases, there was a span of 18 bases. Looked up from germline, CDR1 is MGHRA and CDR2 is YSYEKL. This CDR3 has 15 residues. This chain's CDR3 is CASSRTRGPRDEQYF. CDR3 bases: TGCGCCAGCAGCCGAACCAGGGGTCCGCGGGACGAGCAGTACTTC.

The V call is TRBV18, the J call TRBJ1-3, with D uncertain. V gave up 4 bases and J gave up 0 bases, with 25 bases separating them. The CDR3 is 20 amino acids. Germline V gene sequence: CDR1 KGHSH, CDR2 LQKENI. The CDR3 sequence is CASSLLRSDSKPLSGNTIYF. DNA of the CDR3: TGTGCCAGCTCACTTCTTCGGTCAGACTCAAAACCACTCTCTGGAAACACCATATATTTT.

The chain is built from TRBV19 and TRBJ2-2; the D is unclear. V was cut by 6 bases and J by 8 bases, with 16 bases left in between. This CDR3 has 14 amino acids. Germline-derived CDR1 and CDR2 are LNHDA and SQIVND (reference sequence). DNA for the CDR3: TGTGCCAGTAGGACATTTCTTGGTTCGGGGGAGCTGTTTTTT. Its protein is CASRTFLGSGELFF. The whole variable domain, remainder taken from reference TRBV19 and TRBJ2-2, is DGGITQSPKYLFRKEGQNVTLSCEQNLNHDAMYWYRQDPGQGLRLIYYSQIVNDFQKGDIAEGYSVSREKKESFPLTVTSAQKNPTAFYLCASRTFLGSGELFFGEGSRLTVL.

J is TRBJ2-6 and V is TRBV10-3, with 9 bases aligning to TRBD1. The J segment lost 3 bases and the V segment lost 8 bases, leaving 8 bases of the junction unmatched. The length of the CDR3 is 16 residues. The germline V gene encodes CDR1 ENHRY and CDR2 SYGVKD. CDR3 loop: CAIGIQGAGGANVLTF. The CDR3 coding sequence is TGTGCCATCGGGATACAGGGGGCTGGTGGGGCCAACGTCCTGACTTTC.

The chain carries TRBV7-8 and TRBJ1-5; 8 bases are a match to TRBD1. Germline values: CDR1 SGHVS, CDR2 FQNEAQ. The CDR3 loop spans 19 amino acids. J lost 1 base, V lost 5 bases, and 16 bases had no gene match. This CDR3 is CASSNRRLVDRESNQPQHF. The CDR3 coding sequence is TGTGCCAGCAGCAATAGAAGATTGGTGGACAGGGAAAGCAATCAGCCCCAGCATTTT.

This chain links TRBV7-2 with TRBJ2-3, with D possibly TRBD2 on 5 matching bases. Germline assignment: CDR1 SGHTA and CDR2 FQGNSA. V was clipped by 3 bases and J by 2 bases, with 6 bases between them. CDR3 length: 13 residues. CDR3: CASSFLATDTQYF. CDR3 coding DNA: TGTGCCAGCAGCTTTCTAGCCACAGATACGCAGTATTTT. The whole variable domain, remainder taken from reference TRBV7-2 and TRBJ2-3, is GAGVSQSPSNKVTEKGKDVELRCDPISGHTALYWYRQSLGQGLEFLIYFQGNSAPDKSGLPSDRFSAERTGGSVSTLTIQRTQQEDSAVYLCASSFLATDTQYFGPGTRLTVL.

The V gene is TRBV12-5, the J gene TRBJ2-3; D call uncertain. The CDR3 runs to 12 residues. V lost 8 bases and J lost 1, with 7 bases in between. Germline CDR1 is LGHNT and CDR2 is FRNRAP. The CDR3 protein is CASRGGTDTQYF. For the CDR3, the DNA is TGTGCTAGTCGTGGAGGCACAGATACGCAGTATTTT.

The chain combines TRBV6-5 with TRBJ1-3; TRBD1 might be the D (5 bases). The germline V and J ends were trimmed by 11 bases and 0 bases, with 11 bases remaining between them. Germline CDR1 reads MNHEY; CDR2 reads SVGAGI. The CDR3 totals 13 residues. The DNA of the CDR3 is TGTGCCGTGGGGGGAAACTCTGGAAACACCATATATTTT. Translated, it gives CAVGGNSGNTIYF.

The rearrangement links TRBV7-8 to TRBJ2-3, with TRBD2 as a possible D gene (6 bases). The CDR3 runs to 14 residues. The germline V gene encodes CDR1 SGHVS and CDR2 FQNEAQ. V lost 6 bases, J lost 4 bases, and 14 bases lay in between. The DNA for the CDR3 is TGTGCCAGCAGTAGGGAGGCCGGGGCAGATACGCAGTATTTT. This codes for CASSREAGADTQYF.

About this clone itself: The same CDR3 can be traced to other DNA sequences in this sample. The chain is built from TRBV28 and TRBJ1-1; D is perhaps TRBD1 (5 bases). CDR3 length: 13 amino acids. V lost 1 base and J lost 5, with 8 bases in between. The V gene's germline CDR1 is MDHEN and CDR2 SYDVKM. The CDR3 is CASSLLGLTEAFF. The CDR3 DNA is TGTGCCAGCAGTTTATTGGGGCTTACTGAAGCTTTCTTT.

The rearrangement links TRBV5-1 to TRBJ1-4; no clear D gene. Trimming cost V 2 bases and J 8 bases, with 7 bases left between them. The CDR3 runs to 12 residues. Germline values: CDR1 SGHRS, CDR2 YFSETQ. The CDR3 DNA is TGCGCCAGCAGCTTCGTCGGGGAAAAACTGTTTTTT. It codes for CASSFVGEKLFF.

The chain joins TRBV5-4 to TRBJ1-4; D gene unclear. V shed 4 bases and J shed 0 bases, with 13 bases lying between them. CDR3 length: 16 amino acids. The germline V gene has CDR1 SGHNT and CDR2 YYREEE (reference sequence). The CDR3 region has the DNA TGTGCCAGCAGCGGTGGTCGCGGAGCAACTAATGAAAAACTGTTTTTT. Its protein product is CASSGGRGATNEKLFF.

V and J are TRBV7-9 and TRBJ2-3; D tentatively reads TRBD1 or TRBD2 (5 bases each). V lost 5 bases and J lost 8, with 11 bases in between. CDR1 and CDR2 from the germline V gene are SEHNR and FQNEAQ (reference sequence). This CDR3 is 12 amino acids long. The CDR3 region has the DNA TGTGCCAGCAGCCCGATGGGGGTTACGCAGTATTTT. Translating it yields CASSPMGVTQYF.

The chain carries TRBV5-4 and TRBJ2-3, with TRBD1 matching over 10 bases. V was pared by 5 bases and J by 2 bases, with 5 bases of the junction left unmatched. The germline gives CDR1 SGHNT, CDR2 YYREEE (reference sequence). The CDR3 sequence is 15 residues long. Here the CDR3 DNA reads TGTGCCAGCAGACAGGGACAGGGGTACACAGATACGCAGTATTTT. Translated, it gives CASRQGQGYTDTQYF.